The T cell receptor (beta chain) under discussion was sequenced for a study of blood T cell repertoires in COVID-19. Background on the study: COVID-19 samples, acute and convalescent, were from the United States, Italy and Spain. The analysed material was cDNA or gDNA that came from T cells, B-cell-depleted T cells, or PBMCs.

The germline V gene has CDR1 LNHNV and CDR2 YYDKDF (reference sequence). V dropped 1 base and J dropped 3; count of bases not matched to a gene: 2. There are 14 residues in the CDR3. In the original processing: Nucleated cell counts were estimated from reference gene primer amplification. Some clones are missing from TCRdb's copy, which holds only in-frame ones; the method was immunoSEQ multiplex PCR. V, J and clone size are taken as reported in that table, and D and trimming were inferred from the DNA itself. This table has some 200,000 clones, around 83% appearing once. The source of this sequence is a woman between 55 and 75 years old with acute or convalescent COVID-19. The sequencing input was peripheral blood. The rearrangement joins TRBV15 to TRBJ1-2, with 7 nucleotides matching TRBD1. CDR3 in DNA: TGTGCCACCAGCAGAGGCGGGACAGACTATGGCTACACCTTC. It encodes CATSRGGTDYGYTF.